This TCR beta chain was identified during a study of PD-1 blockade in classical Hodgkin lymphoma. Study context: Intravenous infusions of nivolumab 3 mg/kg reached patients every 2 weeks. Study findings and constraints: Relapsed/refractory patients reportedly had the lowest baseline TCR diversity, below newly diagnosed patients, who were below healthy donors.

V shed 7 bases and J 4 bases; nucleotides not matched to a gene: 10. Germline CDR1 and CDR2: MNHNS and SASEGT. The CDR3 runs 14 residues. This clone has a single count. What it recognizes is unknown. Each patient experienced a relapse that followed autologous stem cell transplantation, and brentuximab vedotin exposure varied. Sequencing used immunoSEQ multiplex PCR; TCRdb keeps in-frame clones, though not all of them. The sample yields around 91,000 clones, approximately 80% seen once. This clonotype was sampled from a human donor with classical Hodgkin lymphoma. This chain connects TRBV6-1 to TRBJ2-7; 7 bases are a match to TRBD1. Sequences were derived from peripheral blood mononuclear cells (PBMCs), sampled before the second cycle of nivolumab. The CDR3 DNA follows: TGTGCCAGCACAGGAGAGACAGGGAAATACGAGCAGTACTTC. It specifies CASTGETGKYEQYF.